The TCR beta chain under discussion was sequenced for a study of blood T cell repertoires in COVID-19. This table comes from immunoSEQ multiplex PCR, and its TCRdb copy is limited to in-frame clones, with some not included. Here the sample spans about 200,000 clones, around four fifths being singletons. This CDR3 is 17 amino acids long. Germline loops: CDR1 SGHTA, CDR2 FQGTGA. V was clipped by 5 bases and J by 4 bases; unmatched bases: 15. This clone was recorded once. This clonotype originated in a middle-aged man who had recovered from COVID-19. The sequenced material came from PBMCs or T cells enriched from blood (not recorded which). J is TRBJ2-3 and V is TRBV7-3, with 7 nucleotides matching TRBD2. The CDR3 spells CASSAYPGLGLADTQYF. In nucleotides, the CDR3 is TGTGCCAGCAGCGCCTATCCTGGACTAGGTCTCGCAGATACGCAGTATTTT.